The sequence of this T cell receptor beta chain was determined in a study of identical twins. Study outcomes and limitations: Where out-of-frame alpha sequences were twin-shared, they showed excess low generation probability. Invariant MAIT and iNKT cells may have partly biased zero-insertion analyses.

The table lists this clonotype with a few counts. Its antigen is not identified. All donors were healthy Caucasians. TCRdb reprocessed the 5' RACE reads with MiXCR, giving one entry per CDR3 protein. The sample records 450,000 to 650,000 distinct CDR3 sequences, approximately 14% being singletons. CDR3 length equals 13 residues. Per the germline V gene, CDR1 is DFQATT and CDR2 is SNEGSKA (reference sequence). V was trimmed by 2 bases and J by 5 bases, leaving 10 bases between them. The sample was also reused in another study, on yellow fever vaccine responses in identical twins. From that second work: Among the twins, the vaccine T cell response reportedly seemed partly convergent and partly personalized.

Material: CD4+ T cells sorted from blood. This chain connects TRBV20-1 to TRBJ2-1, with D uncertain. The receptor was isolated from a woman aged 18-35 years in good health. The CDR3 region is CSARRTIDNEQFF. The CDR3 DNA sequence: TGCAGTGCTAGACGAACGATCGACAATGAGCAGTTCTTC.